This T cell receptor (beta chain) originates from a study of cytomegalovirus exposure and HLA in healthy donors. Study outcomes and limitations: Researchers counted 164 TCR beta chains as cytomegalovirus-associated. For most TCR sequences rarity was the rule, although some public TCRs occurred in many donors. When presence/absence was analysed, sequencing depth was taken to be roughly uniform across donors. It was likely that a cluster of highly shared sequence variants was a sequencing artifact.

J gave up 7 bases and V 1 base, and 7 bases lay outside the gene matches. CDR1 and CDR2 from the germline V gene are SGHDT and YYEEEE. The CDR3 spans 15 residues. The PCR had 60 Vbeta and 13 Jbeta primers. Clones were sequenced by immunoSEQ multiplex PCR, and TCRdb holds only the in-frame ones, with some missing. The profile shows some 90,000 clones, around 84% of them singletons. Points on this clone: Antigen specificity is unknown.

This clonotype was sampled from a woman in her forties in good health and CMV-seronegative. The sequencing sample was made of PBMCs. V is TRBV5-6 and J is TRBJ2-5, with 10 bases matching TRBD1. CDR3 DNA: TGTGCCAGCAGCTTGCCGGGACAGGGGTGGGGGACCCAGTACTTC. It is translated as CASSLPGQGWGTQYF.